This TCR beta chain originates from a study of blood T cell repertoires in COVID-19. Across the whole study: Italy, Spain and the United States were the sources of the convalescent and acute COVID-19 samples. The analysed material was cDNA or gDNA that came from T cells, B-cell-depleted T cells, or PBMCs.

Per the study methods: Reference gene primer amplification in the assay estimated nucleated cell counts. The method was immunoSEQ multiplex PCR; TCRdb's version includes in-frame clones alone and lacks a portion of them. The V and J calls and the clone size are those of that table, but D and trimming were determined from the DNA. Here the sample spans more than 200,000 clones, more than 75% being singletons. Germline loops: CDR1 SEHNR, CDR2 FQNEAQ (reference sequence). V lost 5 bases and J 4 bases, leaving 15 bases between the germline ends. The CDR3 sequence is 16 residues long. The participants were between about 18 and 90 years old and came from about two dozen US areas.

This rearrangement joins TRBV7-9 to TRBJ1-6, with D uncertain. The clonotype was recovered from a woman between 40 and 50 years old with acute COVID-19. Sequenced input: PBMCs or T cells enriched from blood (not recorded which). CDR3 in amino acids: CASSANSGSYNSPLHF. CDR3 coding DNA: TGTGCCAGCAGCGCAAACTCCGGGAGTTATAATTCACCCCTCCACTTT.